These 2 T cell receptor beta chains were all obtained from the same sample, sequenced in a study of OX40 agonist ivuxolimab in advanced cancers. The method was immunoSEQ multiplex PCR; TCRdb's version includes in-frame clones alone and lacks a portion of them. This sample has 98,000 or so clones, with around nine tenths found just once. The input for sequencing was CD4+ or CD8+ T cells sorted from blood, taken in a trial of the OX40 agonist ivuxolimab. These receptors were taken from an adult with an advanced solid tumor such as melanoma, head and neck, liver or kidney cancer.

The chain carries TRBV27 and TRBJ2-7; tentatively, D is TRBD2 (6 bases). Germline assignment: CDR1 MNHEY and CDR2 SMNVEV (reference sequence). V lost 10 bases, J lost 6 bases, and 19 bases lay in between. The CDR3 contains 13 residues. The CDR3 sequence is CATRTIAGSEQYF. DNA for the CDR3: TGTGCCACTCGGACCATCGCGGGGTCCGAGCAGTACTTC.

The chain couples TRBV28 to TRBJ2-5; no definite D call. Germline assignment: CDR1 MDHEN and CDR2 SYDVKM. Trimming cost V 4 bases and J 1 base, with 13 bases left between them. This CDR3 comprises 15 residues. CDR3 nucleotides: TGTGCCAGCAGTTCAGGTTTGCAGCTCCAAGAGACCCAGTACTTC. Amino acids: CASSSGLQLQETQYF.